This TCR beta chain was found in a study of shared clonotypes between healthy human individuals. Study-wide results and limits: Generally, estimated richness proved larger in naive subsets than it did in memory subsets. Clonotypes not shared had lower generation probabilities than those common to all four donors. In the sorted subsets, rarefaction showed sequencing was incomplete despite large depth.

Profiled with immunoSEQ multiplex PCR; TCRdb holds only in-frame clones, not every one. The table includes approximately 710,000 clones, 80% to 95% detected once. Concerning this clone itself: Its antigen is currently unknown.

Germline V gives CDR1 MNHEY, CDR2 SMNVEV (reference sequence). CDR3 length: 15 residues. V shed 5 bases, J shed 3 bases, and the junction held 3 bases outside the gene matches. The sample comprised memory CD8+ T cells from PBMCs. Subset specified: CD45RO+ cells pooled with CCR7-negative TemRA cells. The source of this sequence is a man aged 18 to 29 in good health. Some clones in this sample may be carry-over from other donors' samples. The V and J genes are TRBV27 and TRBJ2-7; 14 positions match TRBD2. This CDR3 reads CASSGGLAGVYEQYF. DNA of the CDR3: TGTGCCAGCAGTGGGGGACTAGCGGGGGTCTACGAGCAGTACTTC.